The clone carrying this T cell receptor beta chain turned up a few times. Its antigen is not identified. The sample belongs to a study of cytomegalovirus exposure and HLA in healthy donors. Across the whole study: T cells numbering around 200 million yielded 100 million to 120 million unique TCR beta sequences in an earlier analysis. Findings and caveats of the study: In a later analysis, a missense DCLRE1C variant was linked to TCR beta V- and J-gene trimming. An ancestry cluster, one associated with Asian ancestry, reportedly showed fewer N-insertions than the approximately 700-donor mean in a later analysis. Differences between HLA loci emerged in a later analysis of TCR association rates, with DRB1 most and HLA-C fewest.

The J segment lost 2 bases and the V segment lost 5 bases, leaving 1 base of the junction unmatched. CDR3 length: 15 residues. Germline V gene lookup returns CDR1 MNHNY and CDR2 SVGAGI (reference sequence). The primer mix had 60 Vbeta and 13 Jbeta primers. Assay used: immunoSEQ multiplex PCR; TCRdb lists only in-frame clones, some missing. The sample includes approximately 190,000 clones, over 60% of them seen just once. The V gene is TRBV6-6, the J gene TRBJ2-1, with 12 bases aligning to TRBD2. The clonotype originates from a woman aged 25 to 39 in good health and CMV-seropositive. The sequenced sample consisted of PBMCs. This CDR3 reads CASSLAGGPYNEQFF. In DNA, the CDR3 is TGTGCCAGCAGTCTAGCGGGGGGGCCCTACAATGAGCAGTTCTTC.